The 10 T cell receptor beta chains below come from one sample, sequenced in a study of T cell repertoires in cytomegalovirus infection. MiXCR was run by TCRdb on the reads, yielding one entry per CDR3 protein. The sample holds 150,000 to 200,000 distinct CDR3 sequences, roughly 30% seen once. Sequencing was done on a sample of PBMCs. Receptors were obtained from a human donor in good health (CMV status not recorded). Some clones in this sample may be carry-over from other donors' samples.

The chain is built from TRBV12-3 or TRBV12-4 and TRBJ1-6, with 10 bases lining up with TRBD1. The CDR3 is 15 residues long. The junction had 7 bases not matched to a gene; V was cut back by 7 bases and J by 7 bases. The CDR3 DNA reads TGTGCCAGCAAACCGGGACAGGGGCCCAATTCACCCCTCCACTTT. It specifies CASKPGQGPNSPLHF.

This clonotype turned up a few times. The chain recombines TRBV12-3 or TRBV12-4 with TRBJ2-6; D unclear. V lost 5 bases, J lost 13 bases, and 18 bases lay in between. This CDR3 has 14 residues. This chain's CDR3 is CASSPPANPKVLTF. The CDR3 bases are TGTGCCAGCAGTCCTCCGGCTAACCCGAAAGTCCTGACTTTC.

The chain couples TRBV7-9 to TRBJ1-1; the D is unclear. Germline loops: CDR1 SEHNR, CDR2 FQNEAQ (reference sequence). The V gene lost 0 bases and the J gene lost 3 bases, with 2 bases spanning the gap. CDR3 length: 12 residues. CDR3 in DNA: TGTGCCAGCAGCTTAGCCTACACTGAAGCTTTCTTT. This sequence encodes CASSLAYTEAFF.

This clonotype was seen a handful of times. The CDR3: CASSRGVGANVLTF. The CDR3 nucleotides read TGTGCCAGCAGTCGAGGAGTCGGGGCCAACGTCCTGACTTTC. The chain joins TRBV6-2 or TRBV6-3 to TRBJ2-6; no clear D. The V gene's germline CDR1 is MNHEY and CDR2 SVGEGT. The CDR3 extends over 14 amino acids. The V gene lost 5 bases and the J gene lost 4 bases, with 9 bases spanning the gap.

The J gene is TRBJ2-2, the V gene TRBV7-3; 8 bases map to TRBD1. The germline gives CDR1 SGHTA, CDR2 FQGTGA. This CDR3 comprises 16 residues. The ends lost 4 bases at V and 1 base at J; junction bases unmatched: 5. As DNA, the CDR3 is TGTGCCAGCAGCTACACCGGGACAGGGAACACCGGGGAGCTGTTTTTT. Protein: CASSYTGTGNTGELFF. The full variable domain, rest sourced from reference TRBV7-3 and TRBJ2-2, is GAGVSQTPSNKVTEKGKYVELRCDPISGHTALYWYRQSLGQGPEFLIYFQGTGAADDSGLPNDRFFAVRPEGSVSTLKIQRTERGDSAVYLCASSYTGTGNTGELFFGEGSRLTVL.

The chain carries TRBV6-5 and TRBJ1-2, with D possibly matching TRBD1 (5 bases). The V gene's germline CDR1 is MNHEY and CDR2 SVGAGI. There are 15 residues in the CDR3. V lost 0 bases to trimming and J lost 4 bases, with 12 bases between them. The CDR3 protein is CASSYSGGNSYGYTF. The CDR3 bases are TGTGCCAGCAGTTACTCGGGGGGAAATAGCTATGGCTACACCTTC.

The V call is TRBV2, the J call TRBJ2-7; D may correspond to TRBD1 or TRBD2 (5 bases each). CDR1 is SNHLY and CDR2 is FYNNEI in the germline V gene. The CDR3 length is 14 residues. The germline V and J ends were trimmed by 7 bases and 0 bases, with 13 bases remaining between them. The CDR3 region is CASKGTASSYEQYF. The CDR3 region has the DNA TGTGCCAGCAAAGGGACCGCCAGCTCCTACGAGCAGTACTTC. Using reference TRBV2 and TRBJ2-7 for the parts outside the CDR3, the full variable domain is EPEVTQTPSHQVTQMGQEVILRCVPISNHLYFYWYRQILGQKVEFLVSFYNNEISEKSEIFDDQFSVERPDGSNFTLKIRSTKLEDSAMYFCASKGTASSYEQYFGPGTRLTVT.

The table lists this clonotype with many counts. The chain carries TRBV7-2 and TRBJ2-4; 12 bases agree with TRBD1. CDR1 is SGHTA, CDR2 FQGNSA, per germline. The CDR3 is made up of 17 amino acids. J was trimmed by 0 bases and V by 5 bases; bases with no gene match: 5. The CDR3 region is CASSPGQGAVAKNIQYF. The CDR3 DNA follows: TGTGCCAGCAGCCCGGGACAGGGGGCAGTAGCCAAAAACATTCAGTACTTC.

This clonotype was counted only a few times. The chain employs TRBV12-3 or TRBV12-4 and TRBJ1-5; D not certain. This CDR3 region has 15 residues. V was trimmed by 3 bases and J by 4 bases, leaving 13 bases between them. The CDR3 loop is CASSFWGVGNQPQHF. The DNA for the CDR3 is TGTGCCAGCAGTTTCTGGGGTGTAGGGAATCAGCCCCAGCATTTT.

This sequence joins TRBV11-2 and TRBJ2-2, with no clear D. The CDR3 loop spans 15 amino acids. V was cut by 2 bases and J by 0 bases, with 7 bases left in between. Germline lookup yields CDR1 SGHAT and CDR2 FQNNGV. DNA of the CDR3: TGTGCCAGCAGCTTAACGGGTACGAACACCGGGGAGCTGTTTTTT. It encodes CASSLTGTNTGELFF.